These 8 T cell receptor beta chains share one sample of origin, sequenced in a study of cytomegalovirus exposure and HLA in healthy donors. PCR involved 60 Vbeta and 13 Jbeta primers. Clones were sequenced by immunoSEQ multiplex PCR, and TCRdb holds only the in-frame ones, with some missing. The data hold around 100,000 clones, with less than 70% observed a single time. Sequencing was performed on PBMCs. These receptors were collected from a woman in her thirties in good health and CMV-seronegative.

The V and J genes are TRBV7-9 and TRBJ2-4; 10 bases fit TRBD2. Germline V CDR1 and CDR2: SEHNR, FQNEAQ (reference sequence). J lost 3 bases, V lost 6 bases, and 14 bases had no gene match. This CDR3 has 18 residues. The CDR3 bases are TGTGCCAGCAGTTCCTACCGGTTAGCGGGAGGTCACAAAAACATTCAGTACTTC. Translating gives CASSSYRLAGGHKNIQYF.

This rearrangement joins TRBV4-3 to TRBJ2-5, with TRBD2 matching over 7 bases. The CDR3 length is 16 residues. Germline V gene sequence: CDR1 LGHNA, CDR2 YSLEER. Germline trimming cut 1 base from V and 1 base from J; bases unmatched to any gene: 6. The CDR3 protein is CASSQAREGLQETQYF. DNA of the CDR3: TGCGCCAGCAGCCAAGCGAGGGAGGGCCTCCAAGAGACCCAGTACTTC.

J is TRBJ2-7 and V is TRBV6-1, with 12 bases that match TRBD1. Trimming cost V 3 bases and J 5 bases; bases outside gene matches: 5. CDR3 length equals 15 residues. Germline assignment: CDR1 MNHNS and CDR2 SASEGT. CDR3 coding DNA: TGTGCCAGCAGTGAGTGGGACAGGGGGCTGAACGAGCAGTACTTC. Its protein product is CASSEWDRGLNEQYF.

The V call is TRBV5-4, the J call TRBJ2-1; D remains ambiguous. CDR1 and CDR2 (germline): SGHNT, YYREEE (reference sequence). Trimming removed 5 bases at V and 0 bases at J, with 15 bases between. The CDR3 totals 16 residues. As DNA, the CDR3 is TGTGCCAGCAGTTCCTCGACATCCAGCTCCTACAATGAGCAGTTCTTC. Encoded protein: CASSSSTSSSYNEQFF. The whole variable domain, filled in from reference TRBV5-4 and TRBJ2-1, reads ETGVTQSPTHLIKTRGQQVTLRCSSQSGHNTVSWYQQALGQGPQFIFQYYREEENGRGNFPPRFSGLQFPNYSSELNVNALELDDSALYLCASSSSTSSSYNEQFFGPGTRLTVL.

This chain links TRBV7-9 with TRBJ1-6, with TRBD1 matching 7 bases. V shed 5 bases and J 6 bases; nucleotides not matched to a gene: 4. This CDR3 is 14 amino acids long. CDR1 and CDR2 from the germline V gene are SEHNR and FQNEAQ (reference sequence). CDR3 DNA sequence: TGTGCCAGCAGCCCGACAGGGACTAATTCACCCCTCCACTTT. Protein sequence: CASSPTGTNSPLHF.

The rearrangement joins TRBV4-1 to TRBJ2-1; the match to TRBD2 covers 7 bases. The germline CDR1 and CDR2 sequences are MGHRA and YSYEKL. The CDR3 covers 14 residues. V was pared by 3 bases and J by 4 bases, with 3 bases of the junction left unmatched. CDR3 sequence reads: CASSHQAGYNEQFF. The CDR3 coding sequence is TGCGCCAGCAGCCATCAAGCGGGGTACAATGAGCAGTTCTTC.

The J gene is TRBJ1-3, the V gene TRBV4-1; no firm D call. V lost 7 bases to trimming and J lost 0 bases, with 7 bases between them. The CDR3 covers 13 residues. CDR1 is MGHRA, CDR2 YSYEKL, per germline. Written as DNA, the CDR3 is TGCGCCAGCAAGCACAGCTCTGGAAACACCATATATTTT. This translates into CASKHSSGNTIYF.

The chain couples TRBV27 to TRBJ2-2; perhaps TRBD2 as D (6 bases). CDR3 length: 14 amino acids. The germline V gene encodes CDR1 MNHEY and CDR2 SMNVEV (reference sequence). Trimming stripped 7 bases from V and 0 bases from J, with 9 bases between. The CDR3 is CASTLAPNTGELFF. CDR3 bases: TGTGCCAGCACGCTAGCGCCGAACACCGGGGAGCTGTTTTTT.